Listed below are T cell receptor beta chains from one sample, sequenced in a study of cytomegalovirus exposure and HLA in healthy donors. Libraries were prepared by immunoSEQ multiplex PCR; TCRdb keeps only in-frame clonotypes and omits some of them. The sample includes 85,000 to 120,000 clones, more than 65% of them seen just once. Sequenced: PBMCs. All receptors come from a woman in her forties or fifties in good health and CMV-seropositive. The CDR3 runs from the conserved cysteine through the conserved F or W. The D gene is left open where the match is weak. The size of a clone is reported for some rows only, either as once, few or many, or as a class for expanded clones.

TRBV7-2	-	-	TRBJ1-4	CASSLTGTFGEKLFF	TGTGCCAGCAGCTTAACCGGGACATTCGGTGAAAAACTGTTTTTT
TRBV28	TRBD1	-	TRBJ1-5	CASSEDRVLTYSNQPQHF	TGTGCCAGCAGTGAAGACAGGGTATTAACGTATAGCAATCAGCCCCAGCATTTT
TRBV25-1	TRBD2	-	TRBJ2-4	CASPGGGQAKNIQYF	TGTGCCAGCCCCGGGGGGGGTCAGGCCAAAAACATTCAGTACTTC
TRBV6-5	TRBD1	-	TRBJ1-1	CASSYNQGEEAFF	TGTGCCAGCAGTTACAATCAGGGGGAGGAAGCTTTCTTT
TRBV11-2	TRBD1	-	TRBJ1-2	CASSSSLRTGGGYGYTF	TGTGCCAGCAGCTCTTCGTTGCGGACAGGGGGCGGCTATGGCTACACCTTC
TRBV10-2	TRBD2	-	TRBJ2-2	CASSASGGNTGELFF	TGCGCCAGCAGTGCTAGCGGGGGGAACACCGGGGAGCTGTTTTTT
TRBV10-3	-	-	TRBJ2-3	CAIRRGLDTDTQYF	TGTGCCATCAGGCGGGGCCTCGACACAGATACGCAGTATTTT
TRBV15	-	-	TRBJ2-4	CATSRDFGVAKNIQYF	TGTGCCACCAGCAGAGATTTCGGAGTAGCCAAAAACATTCAGTACTTC
TRBV5-6	-	-	TRBJ2-2	CASTPLPANTGELFF	TGTGCCAGCACCCCTCTTCCAGCGAACACCGGGGAGCTGTTTTTT
TRBV1	-	-	TRBJ2-2	CTSSCRDRVDTGELFF	TGCACCAGCAGCTGCCGGGACAGGGTCGACACCGGGGAGCTGTTTTTT
TRBV9	-	once	TRBJ2-5	CASSVLSAGGQETQYF	TGTGCCAGCAGCGTTTTATCTGCGGGGGGACAGGAGACCCAGTACTTC
TRBV7-9	TRBD2	-	TRBJ2-1	CASSFDGRRYNEQFF	TGTGCCAGCAGCTTTGACGGGAGGCGGTACAATGAGCAGTTCTTC
TRBV11-3	TRBD1	-	TRBJ1-3	CASSPGQGPGNTIYF	TGTGCCAGCAGCCCGGGACAGGGTCCTGGAAACACCATATATTTT
TRBV5-1	-	-	TRBJ2-7	CASSPPSSGYYEQYF	TGCGCCAGCAGCCCTCCAAGTAGCGGTTACTACGAGCAGTACTTC
TRBV7-2	TRBD2	few	TRBJ2-1	CASSPYARGLLDSEQFF	TGTGCCAGCAGCCCCTATGCCCGGGGACTACTCGACAGTGAGCAGTTCTTC
TRBV7-2	-	-	TRBJ1-1	CASRRPPGVGTEAFF	TGTGCCAGCAGGAGGCCCCCGGGGGTCGGCACTGAAGCTTTCTTT
TRBV4-1	TRBD2	medium-sized	TRBJ2-7	CASSQLAGGPYEQYF	TGCGCCAGCAGCCAACTAGCGGGGGGACCATACGAGCAGTACTTC
TRBV6-5	-	-	TRBJ1-1	CAARAGTEAFF	TGTGCCGCCCGGGCGGGCACTGAAGCTTTCTTT
TRBV11-3	-	-	TRBJ1-1	CASSLDRGTEAFF	TGTGCCAGCAGCTTAGATCGCGGCACTGAAGCTTTCTTT
TRBV28	TRBD1	-	TRBJ2-1	CASSVTGGHTLYNEQFF	TGTGCCAGCAGTGTTACAGGGGGCCACACGCTATACAATGAGCAGTTCTTC
TRBV28	TRBD1	-	TRBJ1-6	CASRAAGTGSLSPLHF	TGTGCCAGCAGGGCTGCCGGGACAGGGTCACTTTCACCCCTCCACTTT
TRBV16	-	-	TRBJ1-1	CASSRSVNTEAFF	TGTGCCAGCAGCCGGTCAGTGAACACTGAAGCTTTCTTT